Shown below are 8 T cell receptor beta chains from a single sample sequenced in a study of shared clonotypes between healthy human individuals. Naive CD8 cells lacked CD45RO and underwent positive selection for CCR7, leaving out terminally differentiated effector memory CD45RA+ cells. Method: immunoSEQ multiplex PCR; TCRdb's copy keeps in-frame clones and lacks some. The repertoire has under 2,000,000 clones, approximately 94% of them found once; the top ten carry approximately 1%. Sequences were obtained from naive CD8+ T cells sorted from blood. These receptors were taken from a man younger than 35 in good health.

The V and J genes are TRBV9 and TRBJ2-3; D gene unclear. Looked up from germline, CDR1 is SGDLS and CDR2 is YYNGEE. V was clipped by 0 bases and J by 7 bases, with 12 bases between them. This CDR3 region has 14 residues. The CDR3: CASSVAPLDYTQYF. In nucleotides, the CDR3 is TGTGCCAGCAGCGTAGCTCCCCTAGACTATACGCAGTATTTT.

This sequence joins TRBV2 and TRBJ2-5, with 10 bases identical to TRBD1. CDR3 size: 16 residues. CDR1 is SNHLY and CDR2 is FYNNEI in the germline V gene. V shed 4 bases, J shed 5 bases, and the junction held 10 bases outside the gene matches. CDR3 in amino acids: CASSASGTGAWETQYF. The CDR3 DNA follows: TGTGCCAGCAGTGCATCCGGGACAGGGGCGTGGGAGACCCAGTACTTC.

The chain links TRBV27 to TRBJ1-1, with TRBD1 matching over 10 bases. The CDR3 is made up of 16 amino acids. CDR1 and CDR2 from the germline V gene are MNHEY and SMNVEV (reference sequence). The V and J ends lost 0 bases and 7 bases, in that order; junction bases with no gene match: 8. The CDR3 DNA sequence: TGTGCCAGCAGTTTATCCCCCGGGACAGGGGACATTGAAGCTTTCTTT. This sequence encodes CASSLSPGTGDIEAFF.

The chain combines TRBV4-1 with TRBJ1-5; tentatively, D is TRBD1 (6 bases). The CDR3 totals 15 residues. V lost 2 bases to trimming and J lost 7 bases, with 15 bases between them. Germline CDR1 is MGHRA and CDR2 is YSYEKL. The CDR3, as DNA: TGCGCCAGCAGCCAATTTAGGGGGTCTGACCAGCCCCAGCATTTT. As protein: CASSQFRGSDQPQHF.

The chain combines TRBV28 with TRBJ1-1; D not resolved. The CDR3 runs to 13 residues. Per germline, CDR1 MDHEN and CDR2 SYDVKM. V lost 6 bases to trimming and J lost 0 bases, with 8 bases between them. In DNA, the CDR3 is TGTGCCAGCAGGGAGGGCATGAACACTGAAGCTTTCTTT. The encoded protein is CASREGMNTEAFF.

The chain is built from TRBV19 and TRBJ2-1; 12 bases map to TRBD2. The V gene's germline CDR1 is LNHDA and CDR2 SQIVND (reference sequence). V lost 5 bases and J lost 8; bases outside the gene matches: 7. The CDR3 has 15 amino acids. CDR3: CASSVSGTSGHEQFF. The CDR3, as DNA: TGTGCCAGTAGTGTCTCCGGGACTAGCGGGCATGAGCAGTTCTTC. Looking up the rest from reference TRBV19 and TRBJ2-1 gives the full variable domain: DGGITQSPKYLFRKEGQNVTLSCEQNLNHDAMYWYRQDPGQGLRLIYYSQIVNDFQKGDIAEGYSVSREKKESFPLTVTSAQKNPTAFYLCASSVSGTSGHEQFFGPGTRLTVL.

The rearrangement uses TRBV25-1 and TRBJ2-7; D might be TRBD1 (6 bases). V lost 6 bases to trimming and J lost 2 bases, with 14 bases between them. In germline, CDR1 is MGHDK, CDR2 SYGVNS. There are 14 residues in the CDR3. The CDR3 DNA reads as TGTGCCAGCAGCCCCGGGACACCGGCCTACGAGCAGTACTTC. Residues: CASSPGTPAYEQYF.

The chain joins TRBV14 to TRBJ2-7; D not certain. Trimming shortened V by 11 bases and J by 5 bases, and 13 bases separated the two germline ends. Per germline, CDR1 SGHDN and CDR2 FVKESK. The CDR3 is 11 residues long. The CDR3: CAGRSCHEQYF. For the CDR3, the DNA is TGTGCCGGCCGCAGTTGTCACGAGCAGTACTTC.